This T cell receptor (beta chain) is drawn from a study of identical twins. MiXCR, run by TCRdb on the 5' RACE reads, gives a single entry per CDR3 protein. The repertoire has approximately 700,000 distinct CDR3 sequences, over 5% of them found once; the top ten carry about 1.8%. Germline values: CDR1 SGHAT, CDR2 FQDESV (reference sequence). The V and J ends lost 3 bases and 7 bases, in that order; junction bases with no gene match: 14. The CDR3 runs to 18 residues. Only a few counts were recorded for this clonotype. The TCR comes from a man younger than 35 in good health. Sequenced sample: naive T cells sorted from blood. The chain combines TRBV11-1 with TRBJ2-2; 10 nucleotides line up with TRBD1. The CDR3 loop reads CASSFNPAGTGEDGELFF. As DNA, the CDR3 is TGTGCCAGCAGCTTCAACCCTGCTGGGACAGGGGAGGACGGGGAGCTGTTTTTT.